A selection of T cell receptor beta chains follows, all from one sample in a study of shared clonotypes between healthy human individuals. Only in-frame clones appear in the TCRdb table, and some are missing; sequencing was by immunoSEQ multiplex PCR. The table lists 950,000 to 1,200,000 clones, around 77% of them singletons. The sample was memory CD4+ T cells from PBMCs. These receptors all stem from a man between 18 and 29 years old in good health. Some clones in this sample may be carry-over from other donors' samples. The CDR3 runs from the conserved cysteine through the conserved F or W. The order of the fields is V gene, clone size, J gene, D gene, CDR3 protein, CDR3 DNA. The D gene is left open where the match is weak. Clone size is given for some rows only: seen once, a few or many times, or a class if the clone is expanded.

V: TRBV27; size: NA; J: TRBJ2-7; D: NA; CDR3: CASSPTGSALYEQYF; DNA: TGTGCCAGCAGTCCTACGGGGAGTGCCCTTTACGAGCAGTACTTC
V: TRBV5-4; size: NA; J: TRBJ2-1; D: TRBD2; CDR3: CASTDGTSGHEQFF; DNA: TGTGCCAGCACCGACGGGACTAGCGGGCATGAGCAGTTCTTC
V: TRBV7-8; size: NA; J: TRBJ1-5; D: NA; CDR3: CASTLSRVRSSQPQHF; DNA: TGTGCCAGCACTCTAAGCCGGGTCAGATCCAGTCAGCCCCAGCATTTT
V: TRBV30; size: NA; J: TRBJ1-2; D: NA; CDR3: CASFRGGYTF; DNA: TGTGCCTCCTTCAGGGGAGGCTACACCTTC
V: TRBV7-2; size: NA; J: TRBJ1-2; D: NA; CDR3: CASSLGLNNYGYTF; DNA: TGTGCCAGCAGCTTAGGCTTAAATAACTATGGCTACACCTTC
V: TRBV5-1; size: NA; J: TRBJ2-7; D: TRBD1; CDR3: CASSSLTGAGEQYF; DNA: TGCGCCAGCAGCTCTTTGACAGGGGCCGGGGAGCAGTACTTC
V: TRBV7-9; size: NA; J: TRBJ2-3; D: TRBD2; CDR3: CASSFPTSGRALGSDTQYF; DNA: TGTGCCAGCAGCTTCCCGACTAGCGGGAGGGCCCTTGGATCAGATACGCAGTATTTT
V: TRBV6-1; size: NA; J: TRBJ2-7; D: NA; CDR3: CASSEKEGSSTYEQYF; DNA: TGTGCCAGCAGTGAAAAGGAGGGGTCCTCGACCTACGAGCAGTACTTC
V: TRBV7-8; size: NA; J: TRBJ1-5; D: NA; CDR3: CASSLQGPNTNQPQHF; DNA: TGTGCCAGCAGCTTACAGGGCCCCAACACCAATCAGCCCCAGCATTTT
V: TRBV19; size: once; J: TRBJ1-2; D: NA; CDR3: CASSIGVGQGYTF; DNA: TGTGCCAGTAGTATAGGGGTAGGACAGGGCTACACCTTC
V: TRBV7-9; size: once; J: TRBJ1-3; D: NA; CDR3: CASSPGSTGNTIYF; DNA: TGTGCCAGCAGCCCCGGGAGTACTGGAAACACCATATATTTT
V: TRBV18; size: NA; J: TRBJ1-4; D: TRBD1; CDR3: CASSPLQGQREKLFF; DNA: TGTGCCAGCTCACCACTACAGGGGCAGAGAGAAAAACTGTTTTTT
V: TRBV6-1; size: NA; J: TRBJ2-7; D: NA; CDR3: CASRGPGGGAYEQYF; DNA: TGTGCCAGCAGAGGGCCGGGCGGGGGCGCCTACGAGCAGTACTTC
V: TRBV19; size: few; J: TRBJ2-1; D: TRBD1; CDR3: CASSNYRGSEQFF; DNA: TGTGCCAGTAGTAATTACAGGGGAAGTGAGCAGTTCTTC
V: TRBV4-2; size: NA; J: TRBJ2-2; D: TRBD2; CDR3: CASSPQLAGGAGGELFF; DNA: TGTGCCAGCAGCCCCCAACTAGCGGGAGGGGCAGGCGGGGAGCTGTTTTTT
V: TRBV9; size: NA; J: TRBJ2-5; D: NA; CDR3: CASSPYPQSETQYF; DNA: TGTGCCAGCAGCCCGTACCCACAATCAGAGACCCAGTACTTC
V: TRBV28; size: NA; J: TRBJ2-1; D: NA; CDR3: CASSRRGYNEQFF; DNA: TGTGCCAGCAGCCGCAGAGGGTACAATGAGCAGTTCTTC
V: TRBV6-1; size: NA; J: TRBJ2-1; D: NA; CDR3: CASSWGVGSYNEQFF; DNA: TGTGCCAGCAGTTGGGGGGTGGGAAGCTACAATGAGCAGTTCTTC
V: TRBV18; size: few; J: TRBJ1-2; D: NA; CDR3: CASSPPGQHYGYTF; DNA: TGTGCCAGCTCACCACCCGGGCAGCACTATGGCTACACCTTC
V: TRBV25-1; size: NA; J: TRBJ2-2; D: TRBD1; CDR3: CASRARGDRGRTGELFF; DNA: TGTGCCAGCAGGGCCCGAGGAGACAGGGGGCGGACGGGGGAGCTGTTTTTT
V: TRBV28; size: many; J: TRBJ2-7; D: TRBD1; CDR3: CASRGQGVYSYEQYF; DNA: TGTGCCAGCAGGGGACAGGGGGTTTACTCCTACGAGCAGTACTTC
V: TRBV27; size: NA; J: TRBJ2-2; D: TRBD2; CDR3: CASSLWTRPNTGELFF; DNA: TGTGCCAGCAGTTTATGGACTAGACCTAACACCGGGGAGCTGTTTTTT
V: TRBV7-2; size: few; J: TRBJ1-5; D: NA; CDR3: CASSLVGVYQPQHF; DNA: TGTGCCAGCAGCTTAGTGGGGGTCTACCAGCCCCAGCATTTT
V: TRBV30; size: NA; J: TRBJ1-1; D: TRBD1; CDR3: CAWSVGGQGASAFF; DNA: TGTGCCTGGAGTGTAGGAGGACAGGGGGCCTCCGCTTTCTTT
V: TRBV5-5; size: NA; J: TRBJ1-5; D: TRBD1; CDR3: CASSLGAGGEPQHF; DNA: TGTGCCAGCAGCTTGGGGGCAGGGGGCGAGCCCCAGCATTTT
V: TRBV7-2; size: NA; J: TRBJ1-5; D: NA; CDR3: CASGRTPDQPQHF; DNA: TGTGCCAGCGGAAGGACACCCGATCAGCCCCAGCATTTT
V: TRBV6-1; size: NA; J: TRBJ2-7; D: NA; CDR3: CASSEGGWDYEQYF; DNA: TGTGCCAGCAGTGAAGGGGGATGGGACTACGAGCAGTACTTC
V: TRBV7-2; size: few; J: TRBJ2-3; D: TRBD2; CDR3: CASSPGTSGRAVSDTQYF; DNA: TGTGCCAGCAGCCCCGGGACTAGCGGGAGGGCCGTATCAGATACGCAGTATTTT
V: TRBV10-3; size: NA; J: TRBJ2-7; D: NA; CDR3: CAISPLQGYEQYF; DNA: TGTGCCATCAGTCCCCTCCAGGGCTACGAGCAGTACTTC
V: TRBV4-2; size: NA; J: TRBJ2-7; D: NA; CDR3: CASSPAEGGTTYEQYF; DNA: TGTGCCAGCAGCCCGGCGGAGGGCGGAACGACCTACGAGCAGTACTTC
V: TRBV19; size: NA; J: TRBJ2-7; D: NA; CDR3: CASSRGVGSSYEQYF; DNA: TGTGCCAGTAGTAGGGGAGTGGGCAGCTCCTACGAGCAGTACTTC
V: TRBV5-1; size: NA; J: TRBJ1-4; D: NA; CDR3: CASSLGSGPEKLFF; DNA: TGCGCCAGCAGCTTGGGATCGGGCCCTGAAAAACTGTTTTTT
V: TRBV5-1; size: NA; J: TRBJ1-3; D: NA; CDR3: CASTGLGGDSGNTIYF; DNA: TGCGCCAGCACCGGGTTGGGCGGCGACTCTGGAAACACCATATATTTT
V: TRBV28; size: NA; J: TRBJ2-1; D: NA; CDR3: CASSLPQNEQFF; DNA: TGTGCCAGCAGTTTACCCCAGAATGAGCAGTTCTTC
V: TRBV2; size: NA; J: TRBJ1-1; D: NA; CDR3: CASQSDPNTEAFF; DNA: TGTGCCAGCCAGTCAGACCCAAACACTGAAGCTTTCTTT
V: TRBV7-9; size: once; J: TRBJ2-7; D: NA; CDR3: CASSLLGTYSYEQYF; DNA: TGTGCCAGCAGCTTACTGGGGACCTATTCCTACGAGCAGTACTTC